A single sample is the source of the 7 T cell receptor beta chains below, sequenced in a study of blood T cell repertoires in COVID-19. TCRdb's copy holds only in-frame clones and misses some; the assay was immunoSEQ multiplex PCR. The sample includes 220,000 or so clones, about 85% of them seen just once. Sequenced: peripheral blood. The receptors originated from a woman aged 50 to 65 with COVID-19, enrolled during active disease.

The chain employs TRBV30 and TRBJ1-1; D perhaps matches TRBD1 (6 bases). V lost 2 bases and J 3 bases, leaving 10 bases between the germline ends. CDR1 GTSNPN and CDR2 SVGIG come from the germline V gene (reference sequence). This CDR3 is 13 amino acids long. The CDR3 sequence is CAWSRGGDTEAFF. In DNA form, the CDR3 reads TGTGCCTGGAGTAGGGGGGGGGACACTGAAGCTTTCTTT.

This chain links TRBV3-1 (or the pseudogene TRBV3-2) with TRBJ1-1; D gene ambiguous. Trimming took off 1 base at V and 5 bases at J, with 8 bases between the two ends. Germline V lookup: CDR1 LGHDT, CDR2 YNNKEL (reference sequence). The CDR3 extends over 13 amino acids. Written as DNA, the CDR3 is TGTGCCAGCAGCCAAGGGGCAAAGACTGAAGCTTTCTTT. Translation: CASSQGAKTEAFF.

This chain connects TRBV23-1 to TRBJ1-2; 8 nucleotides match TRBD1. TRBV23-1 is flagged as an ORF with uncertain function. V dropped 0 bases and J dropped 6; count of bases not matched to a gene: 12. The CDR3 contains 17 residues. The CDR3 loop reads CASSQSVRGRAFDGYTF. CDR3 nucleotide sequence: TGCGCCAGCAGTCAATCGGTCAGGGGGCGCGCCTTTGATGGCTACACCTTC.

The chain couples TRBV5-8 to TRBJ2-5; perhaps TRBD1 as D (5 bases). Germline V gives CDR1 SGHTS, CDR2 YDEGEE. Trimming took 1 base from V and 5 from J, leaving 18 bases between them. This CDR3 comprises 16 residues. The CDR3 reads CASSLRGRTRLETQYF. In nucleotides, the CDR3 is TGTGCCAGCAGCTTGAGGGGCCGCACAAGGCTGGAGACCCAGTACTTC.

The CDR3 DNA reads TGTGCCAGCACAGGGTTCGGGAACACTGAAGCTTTCTTT. It is translated as CASTGFGNTEAFF. The rearrangement uses TRBV27 and TRBJ1-1, with a tentative D call TRBD1 (5 bases). V dropped 7 bases and J dropped 1 base, with 10 bases sitting between them. The CDR3 is made up of 13 amino acids. CDR1 MNHEY and CDR2 SMNVEV come from the germline V gene (reference sequence).

The genes are TRBV3-1 (or the pseudogene TRBV3-2) and TRBJ2-1, with a tentative D call TRBD2 (7 bases). The CDR3 is 17 residues long. The germline V and J ends were trimmed by 4 bases and 2 bases, with 18 bases remaining between them. Germline-derived CDR1 and CDR2 are LGHDT and YNNKEL (reference sequence). In nucleotides, the CDR3 is TGTGCCAGCAGCCTAGTCCCCGGGGGGCCCCCCTACAATGAGCAGTTCTTC. Its protein product is CASSLVPGGPPYNEQFF.

The V and J genes are TRBV5-5 and TRBJ2-1; 8 bases are a match to TRBD1. The CDR3 contains 14 residues. Germline CDR1 and CDR2: SGHKS and YYEKEE (reference sequence). V lost 3 bases, J lost 7 bases, and 6 bases stayed unmatched. CDR3 nucleotide sequence: TGTGCCAGCAGCTCGGGGGACAGGAGGAATGAGCAGTTCTTC. Its translation: CASSSGDRRNEQFF.